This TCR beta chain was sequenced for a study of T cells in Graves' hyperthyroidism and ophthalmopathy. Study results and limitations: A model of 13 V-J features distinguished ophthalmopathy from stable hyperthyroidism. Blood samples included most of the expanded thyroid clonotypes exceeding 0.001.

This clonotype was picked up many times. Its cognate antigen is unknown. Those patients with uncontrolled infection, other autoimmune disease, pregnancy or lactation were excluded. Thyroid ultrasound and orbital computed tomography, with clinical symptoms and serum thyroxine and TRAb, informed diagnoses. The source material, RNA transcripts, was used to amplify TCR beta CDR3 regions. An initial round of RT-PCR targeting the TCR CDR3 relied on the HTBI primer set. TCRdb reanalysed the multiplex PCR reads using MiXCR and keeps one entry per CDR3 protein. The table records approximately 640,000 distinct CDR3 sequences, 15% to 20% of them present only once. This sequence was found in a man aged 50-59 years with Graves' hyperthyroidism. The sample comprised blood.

The CDR3 region has the DNA TGTGCCAGCAGTTATATAGACAGCCCCTACAATGAGCAGTTCTTC. Translation gives CASSYIDSPYNEQFF. The chain links TRBV27 to TRBJ2-1; D possibly corresponds to TRBD1 (5 bases). The CDR3 is 15 residues long. Trimming left V 4 bases short and J 2 bases short, with 12 bases between. In germline, CDR1 is MNHEY, CDR2 SMNVEV (reference sequence).